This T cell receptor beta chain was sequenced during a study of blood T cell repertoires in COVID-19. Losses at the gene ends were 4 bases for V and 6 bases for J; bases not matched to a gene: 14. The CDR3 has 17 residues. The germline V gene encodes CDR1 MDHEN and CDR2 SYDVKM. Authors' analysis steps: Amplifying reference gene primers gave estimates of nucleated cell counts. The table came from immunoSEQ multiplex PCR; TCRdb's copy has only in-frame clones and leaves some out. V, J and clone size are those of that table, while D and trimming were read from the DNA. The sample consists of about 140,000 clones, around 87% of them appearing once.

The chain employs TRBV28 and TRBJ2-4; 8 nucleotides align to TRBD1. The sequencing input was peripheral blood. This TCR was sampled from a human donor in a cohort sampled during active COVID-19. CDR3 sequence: CASSSGQVARWGNIQYF. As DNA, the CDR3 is TGTGCCAGCAGTTCGGGACAGGTTGCCAGATGGGGAAACATTCAGTACTTC.